The rows below give T cell receptor beta chains drawn from one sample of a study of technical replicates of blood from several donors. The table came from immunoSEQ multiplex PCR; TCRdb's copy has only in-frame clones and leaves some out. The repertoire has more than 90,000 clones, nearly 96% of them found once; the top ten carry 0.2% to 0.25%. Material: T cells isolated from PBMCs. Receptors originate from a human donor in good health. The CDR3 runs from the conserved cysteine through the conserved F or W. A D gene is named only where the DNA matches it firmly. The size entry is marked missing in some rows and otherwise reads once, few, many or a size class.

v_call: TRBV27
j_call: TRBJ2-3
clone_size: NA
d_call: NA
cdr3_aa: CASSVVGLSTDTQYF
cdr3_nt: TGTGCCAGCAGTGTAGTGGGACTTAGCACAGATACGCAGTATTTT

v_call: TRBV27
j_call: TRBJ1-2
clone_size: once
d_call: NA
cdr3_aa: CASSLLGGGGYTF
cdr3_nt: TGTGCCAGCAGTTTATTGGGAGGTGGGGGCTACACCTTC

v_call: TRBV28
j_call: TRBJ1-4
clone_size: NA
d_call: NA
cdr3_aa: CASSLPGYANEKLFF
cdr3_nt: TGTGCCAGCAGTCTCCCAGGGTACGCTAATGAAAAACTGTTTTTT

v_call: TRBV4-1
j_call: TRBJ2-1
clone_size: NA
d_call: TRBD1
cdr3_aa: CASSQRTGERDNEQFF
cdr3_nt: TGCGCCAGCAGCCAAAGGACAGGGGAACGAGATAATGAGCAGTTCTTC

v_call: TRBV25-1
j_call: TRBJ2-3
clone_size: once
d_call: TRBD2
cdr3_aa: CASSDSGGGTDTQYF
cdr3_nt: TGTGCCAGCAGTGACAGTGGGGGGGGGACAGATACGCAGTATTTT

v_call: TRBV7-3
j_call: TRBJ2-1
clone_size: NA
d_call: TRBD2
cdr3_aa: CASSLRLMGTSVGNEQFF
cdr3_nt: TGTGCCAGCAGCTTAAGATTGATGGGGACTAGCGTCGGGAATGAGCAGTTCTTC

v_call: TRBV11-2
j_call: TRBJ1-1
clone_size: NA
d_call: NA
cdr3_aa: CASSSPWGEGVWVTEAFF
cdr3_nt: TGTGCCAGCAGCTCCCCGTGGGGGGAAGGGGTATGGGTCACTGAAGCTTTCTTT

v_call: TRBV19
j_call: TRBJ2-7
clone_size: NA
d_call: TRBD1
cdr3_aa: CASGAWDSYEQYF
cdr3_nt: TGTGCCAGTGGGGCCTGGGACAGCTACGAGCAGTACTTC

v_call: TRBV30
j_call: TRBJ1-6
clone_size: NA
d_call: NA
cdr3_aa: CAWSQGHNSPLHF
cdr3_nt: TGTGCCTGGAGTCAGGGCCATAATTCACCCCTCCACTTT

v_call: TRBV2
j_call: TRBJ2-4
clone_size: NA
d_call: TRBD2
cdr3_aa: CASSEARSGSGGKNIQYF
cdr3_nt: TGTGCCAGCAGTGAAGCGCGAAGCGGGAGCGGTGGCAAAAACATTCAGTACTTC

v_call: TRBV7-8
j_call: TRBJ2-5
clone_size: few
d_call: NA
cdr3_aa: CASSSEETQYF
cdr3_nt: TGTGCCAGCAGCTCCGAAGAGACCCAGTACTTC

v_call: TRBV5-5
j_call: TRBJ2-1
clone_size: NA
d_call: TRBD1
cdr3_aa: CASRKPGQGAHEQFF
cdr3_nt: TGTGCCAGCAGGAAGCCGGGACAGGGTGCCCATGAGCAGTTCTTC

v_call: TRBV5-5
j_call: TRBJ2-7
clone_size: once
d_call: TRBD1
cdr3_aa: CASRPGTGVYEQYF
cdr3_nt: TGTGCCAGCAGACCCGGGACAGGAGTGTACGAGCAGTACTTC

v_call: TRBV5-6
j_call: TRBJ2-7
clone_size: NA
d_call: TRBD1
cdr3_aa: CASSLFQGAYEQYF
cdr3_nt: TGTGCCAGCAGCTTGTTCCAGGGGGCCTACGAGCAGTACTTC

v_call: TRBV6-5
j_call: TRBJ2-4
clone_size: NA
d_call: TRBD1
cdr3_aa: CASSPRTGDRHIQYF
cdr3_nt: TGTGCCAGCAGTCCGCGGACAGGGGACAGGCACATTCAGTACTTC

v_call: TRBV15
j_call: TRBJ2-7
clone_size: NA
d_call: NA
cdr3_aa: CATSRDQGSEQYF
cdr3_nt: TGTGCCACCAGCAGGGATCAGGGCTCCGAGCAGTACTTC

v_call: TRBV19
j_call: TRBJ2-1
clone_size: NA
d_call: TRBD2
cdr3_aa: CASSIGGTSGRFF
cdr3_nt: TGTGCCAGTAGTATAGGAGGCACTAGCGGGAGATTCTTC

v_call: TRBV6-5
j_call: TRBJ2-1
clone_size: NA
d_call: TRBD2
cdr3_aa: CASSYSSGGGYNEQFF
cdr3_nt: TGTGCCAGCAGTTACTCCAGCGGGGGGGGTTACAATGAGCAGTTCTTC

v_call: TRBV11-3
j_call: TRBJ2-2
clone_size: once
d_call: TRBD1
cdr3_aa: CASSPHRGSGELFF
cdr3_nt: TGTGCCAGCAGCCCTCACAGGGGGTCCGGGGAGCTGTTTTTT

v_call: TRBV4-1
j_call: TRBJ1-1
clone_size: few
d_call: TRBD1
cdr3_aa: CASSRPTGDTEAFF
cdr3_nt: TGCGCCAGCAGCCGACCCACAGGGGACACTGAAGCTTTCTTT

v_call: TRBV19
j_call: TRBJ1-5
clone_size: NA
d_call: TRBD1
cdr3_aa: CASSTTGGPYQPQHF
cdr3_nt: TGTGCCAGTAGTACTACAGGGGGCCCCTATCAGCCCCAGCATTTT

v_call: TRBV27
j_call: TRBJ1-5
clone_size: NA
d_call: NA
cdr3_aa: CASSYGLNQPQHF
cdr3_nt: TGTGCCAGCAGTTACGGGTTGAATCAGCCCCAGCATTTT